The rows below give T cell receptor beta chains drawn from one sample of a study of early T cells in non-severe SARS-CoV-2 infection. TCRdb fed the 5' RACE reads into MiXCR, producing one record per CDR3 protein. The table lists some 54,000 distinct CDR3 sequences, approximately 9.9% of them singletons. Sequences were obtained from whole blood. These receptors all come from an adult who was a healthcare worker with PCR-confirmed SARS-CoV-2 infection or an uninfected control (not recorded which). Each CDR3 is given with its conserved first and last residue. Not all rows give a size; the values are once, few, many and, for expanded clones, a class.

NA	TRBJ2-1	TRBV27	CASSLRDSPYNEQFF
many	TRBJ1-6	TRBV12-3/TRBV12-4	CASRPQGSNNSPLHF
few	TRBJ1-2	TRBV12-3/TRBV12-4	CASSLKTTGGGYTF
many	TRBJ2-3	TRBV19	CASSMWGSREQYF
NA	TRBJ2-5	TRBV19	CASSIGGAYQETQYF
few	TRBJ2-3	TRBV7-2	CASSLGRQQPADTQYF
many	TRBJ1-1	TRBV2	CASSNRENTEAFF
many	TRBJ1-2	TRBV28	CASNPVAGGSGYTF
few	TRBJ1-2	TRBV30	CAWRAGGYTF
few	TRBJ1-2	TRBV20-1	CSAREGTLYGYTF
many	TRBJ2-6	TRBV5-1	CASSPRGAHLANVLTF
many	TRBJ1-1	TRBV7-2	CASSWNSRADTEVFF
NA	TRBJ1-5	TRBV6-6	CATSREDQPQHF
once	TRBJ2-7	TRBV7-2	CASSLSPGLDEQYF
NA	TRBJ2-1	TRBV25-1	CASISQAGEQNNEQFF
many	TRBJ1-1	TRBV11-2	CASSPTRRLGEAFF
few	TRBJ1-2	TRBV7-3	CASSLAGRDFYGYTF
few	TRBJ2-5	TRBV7-3	CASSFVSGNQETQYF
few	TRBJ1-1	TRBV4-3	CASSQVRGTEAFF
many	TRBJ2-7	TRBV28	CASSPRLAAFYEQYF
many	TRBJ2-7	TRBV19	CASSGGPYEQYF
few	TRBJ2-5	TRBV21-1	CASSLYQLKETQYF
NA	TRBJ1-2	TRBV7-9	CASSLEGADGYTF
NA	TRBJ2-7	TRBV7-9	CASSLLGRDYEQYF
NA	TRBJ2-7	TRBV20-1	CSASTGTGSRQYF
NA	TRBJ2-1	TRBV28	CASLGGVSYNEQFF
few	TRBJ2-2	TRBV4-2	CASSSGGELFF
many	TRBJ1-4	TRBV20-1	CSAYRVEKLFF
few	TRBJ1-6	TRBV2	CASSERPGSLVSPLHF
many	TRBJ2-5	TRBV7-2	CASSFDRSRETQYF
NA	TRBJ2-2	TRBV6-2/TRBV6-3	CASSRTGDFAGELFF
many	TRBJ2-3	TRBV4-3	CASSQIGVTDTQYF
NA	TRBJ1-1	TRBV6-2/TRBV6-3	CASSRQGLITEAFF
NA	TRBJ2-3	TRBV7-9	CASSRDSHTDTQYF
NA	TRBJ2-3	TRBV29-1	CSVLVQRSTDTQYF
many	TRBJ1-2	TRBV7-2	CASSSGGSNYGYTF
NA	TRBJ2-1	TRBV11-1	CASSSRESRYNEQFF
few	TRBJ2-1	TRBV29-1	CSEMTGGDEQFF
few	TRBJ2-7	TRBV29-1	CSAAGLAGTYEQYF
NA	TRBJ1-5	TRBV5-3	CARSSYGQDPFYSNQPQHF
many	TRBJ2-3	TRBV6-6	CASQRLARGTDTQYF
many	TRBJ2-3	TRBV6-4	CASSPGLEADTQYF
NA	TRBJ2-1	TRBV29-1	CSGEGAPGRYNEQFF
NA	TRBJ2-5	TRBV5-1	CASSLGTSSKAETQYF